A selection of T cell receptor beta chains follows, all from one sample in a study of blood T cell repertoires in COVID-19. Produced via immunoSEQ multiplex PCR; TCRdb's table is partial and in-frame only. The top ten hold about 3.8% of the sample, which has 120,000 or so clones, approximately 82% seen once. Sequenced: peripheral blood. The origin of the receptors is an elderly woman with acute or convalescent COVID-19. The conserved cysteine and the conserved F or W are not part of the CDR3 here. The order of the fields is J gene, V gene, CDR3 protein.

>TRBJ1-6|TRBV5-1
ASSLAGTRDSPLH
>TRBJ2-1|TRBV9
ASSGQGAGNEQF
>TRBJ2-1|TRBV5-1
ASSLGDRGLYNEQF
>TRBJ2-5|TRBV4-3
ASKLREGETQY
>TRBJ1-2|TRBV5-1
ASSAGRGRYT
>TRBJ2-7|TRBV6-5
ASSGQAAYEQY
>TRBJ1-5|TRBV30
AWSVRGGVQPQH
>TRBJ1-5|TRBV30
AWSPESGQNNQPQH
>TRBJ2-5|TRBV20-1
VAKRRGTQY
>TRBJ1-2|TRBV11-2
ASSLEQAPYYGYT
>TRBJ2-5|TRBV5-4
ASSIPGGYQETQY
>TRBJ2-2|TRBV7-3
ASSRGLANTGELF
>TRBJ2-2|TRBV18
ASSPTLAGELF
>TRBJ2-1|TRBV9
ASSVVVGGTGGTDEQF
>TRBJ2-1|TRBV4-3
ASSQDFLPTSGRALEREQF
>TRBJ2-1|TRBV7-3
ASRLGSGSYNEQF
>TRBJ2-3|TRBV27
ASSSLAGGKTDTQY
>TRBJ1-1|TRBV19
ASRPGTGDTEAF
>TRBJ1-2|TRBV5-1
ASSLTPGVNYGYT
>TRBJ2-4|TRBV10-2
ASSEFVGGGAKNIQY